Shown below are 18 T cell receptor beta chains from a single sample sequenced in a study of T cell repertoires and HLA-DP antigens (dated by TCRdb to 2016 to 2019). No cognate antigen is known for these TCRs. Preparation of the library involved the immunoSEQ multiplex PCR assay. Imported from immuneACCESS, the table was reduced by TCRdb to in-frame sequences with V and J called. These copies leave out some clones; in studies compared against another copy, an unresolved V gene accounts for under half, and the cause of the remainder is not known. For this sample the table gives about 120,000 clones, of which roughly 92% were detected only once. The top ten hold around 0.3% of the sample. What was sequenced was CD4+ T cells from PBMCs. The receptors stem from a woman between 18 and 30 years old in good health and CMV-seronegative.

J is TRBJ1-3 and V is TRBV9, with D perhaps matching TRBD1 (6 bases). Germline values: CDR1 SGDLS, CDR2 YYNGEE. The V and J ends lost 4 bases and 0 bases respectively, with 11 bases between them. This CDR3 has 15 amino acids. CDR3 region: CASSLQGLSGNTIYF. Written as DNA, the CDR3 is TGTGCCAGCAGCCTACAGGGCCTCTCTGGAAACACCATATATTTT.

Details on this clone: An end of the junction does not agree with germline; a read error may underlie this. The CDR3 DNA follows: TGTGCCAGCAGTGAACTGGAGACAGGGATCTTC. Protein sequence: CASSELETGIF. The chain joins TRBV6-1 to TRBJ2-1, with 7 bases matching TRBD1. Germline CDR1 is MNHNS and CDR2 is SASEGT. This CDR3 region has 11 residues.

The chain combines TRBV28 with TRBJ2-2; perhaps TRBD1 as D (6 bases). Deletions cut 5 bases from V and 6 bases from J, with 16 bases between. This CDR3 is 15 amino acids long. CDR1 and CDR2 from the germline V gene are MDHEN and SYDVKM. For the CDR3, the DNA is TGTGCCAGCAGTCCCCCCACAGGGATGGCCGGGGAGCTGTTTTTT. Protein sequence: CASSPPTGMAGELFF.

The genes are TRBV27 and TRBJ1-2; tentative D call: TRBD1 (5 bases). The germline gives CDR1 MNHEY, CDR2 SMNVEV (reference sequence). V dropped 7 bases and J dropped 1 base, with 22 bases sitting between them. The CDR3 extends over 17 amino acids. The CDR3 DNA reads as TGTGCCAGCACTGGTTACTCGGGGGAGGGGATTAACTATGGCTACACCTTC. Translating gives CASTGYSGEGINYGYTF.

The V gene is TRBV27, the J gene TRBJ1-2; tentatively, D is TRBD1 (6 bases). CDR1 MNHEY and CDR2 SMNVEV come from the germline V gene (reference sequence). Trimming cost V 6 bases and J 7 bases, with 15 bases left between them. This CDR3 spans 13 amino acids. The CDR3 reads CASSFLGGFGYTF. DNA of the CDR3: TGTGCCAGCAGCTTCTTAGGGGGTTTTGGCTACACCTTC.

The chain carries TRBV28 and TRBJ1-4, with D tentatively TRBD1 (5 bases). The CDR3 covers 13 residues. Looked up from germline, CDR1 is MDHEN and CDR2 is SYDVKM. V gave up 2 bases and J gave up 6 bases, with 7 bases separating them. This CDR3 reads CASSLGQDEKLFF. CDR3 sequence (DNA): TGTGCCAGCAGTTTAGGACAAGATGAAAAACTGTTTTTT.

This clone has just one count. The rearrangement links TRBV6-5 to TRBJ2-7; perhaps TRBD2 as D (6 bases). This CDR3 comprises 14 residues. The V gene's germline CDR1 is MNHEY and CDR2 SVGAGI. The germline V and J ends were trimmed by 7 bases and 4 bases, with 17 bases remaining between them. CDR3: CASTPAGGGYEQYF. DNA of the CDR3: TGTGCCAGCACCCCGGCGGGTGGGGGGTACGAGCAGTACTTC.

This rearrangement joins TRBV9 to TRBJ1-1, with D unresolved. Germline V gives CDR1 SGDLS, CDR2 YYNGEE. The length of the CDR3 is 13 residues. The V end was cut by 0 bases, the J end by 5 bases, with 8 bases between. The CDR3 reads CASSVDAGTEAFF. CDR3 bases: TGTGCCAGCAGCGTAGACGCTGGAACTGAAGCTTTCTTT.

The chain carries TRBV5-4 and TRBJ2-7; D could derive from TRBD1 or TRBD2 (6 bases each). Looked up from germline, CDR1 is SGHNT and CDR2 is YYREEE (reference sequence). The CDR3 consists of 15 residues. Deletions cut 2 bases from V and 2 bases from J, with 14 bases between. The CDR3 DNA reads TGTGCCAGCAGCTTACCGGGGGCGGCGGCCTACGAGCAGTACTTC. It is translated as CASSLPGAAAYEQYF. Filled out from reference TRBV5-4 and TRBJ2-7, the complete variable domain reads ETGVTQSPTHLIKTRGQQVTLRCSSQSGHNTVSWYQQALGQGPQFIFQYYREEENGRGNFPPRFSGLQFPNYSSELNVNALELDDSALYLCASSLPGAAAYEQYFGPGTRLTVT.

This clone was observed once. The genes are TRBV5-6 and TRBJ1-1; the match to TRBD1 covers 7 bases. Germline lookup yields CDR1 SGHDT and CDR2 YYEEEE. The CDR3 is 15 amino acids. Trimming at V came to 2 bases and at J to 5 bases, leaving 9 bases not matched to a gene. The CDR3 loop reads CASSFRYRGRTEAFF. CDR3 nucleotide sequence: TGTGCCAGCAGCTTTCGCTACAGGGGAAGGACTGAAGCTTTCTTT.

J is TRBJ1-2 and V is TRBV7-9; D gene uncertain. The CDR3 extends over 15 amino acids. Germline assignment: CDR1 SEHNR and CDR2 FQNEAQ (reference sequence). Deletions cut 0 bases from V and 7 bases from J, with 15 bases between. The CDR3 sequence is CASSLARQALSGYTF. The CDR3 nucleotides read TGTGCCAGCAGCTTAGCGAGGCAGGCGCTGAGTGGCTACACCTTC.

The chain links TRBV6-6 to TRBJ2-3; 9 nucleotides line up with TRBD1. V shed 6 bases and J 4 bases; nucleotides not matched to a gene: 5. Germline lookup yields CDR1 MNHNY and CDR2 SVGAGI (reference sequence). The CDR3 has 14 residues. DNA for the CDR3: TGTGCCAGCAGACCCCGACAGGGGGCAGATACGCAGTATTTT. Residues: CASRPRQGADTQYF.

This clone appeared once. The V call is TRBV28, the J call TRBJ1-1, with a tentative D call TRBD1 (5 bases). The CDR3 is made up of 17 amino acids. V was cut by 0 bases and J by 0 bases, with 14 bases left in between. Looked up from germline, CDR1 is MDHEN and CDR2 is SYDVKM. CDR3 bases: TGTGCCAGCAGTTTATGGAGAATCAGGGTTCTGAACACTGAAGCTTTCTTT. This translates into CASSLWRIRVLNTEAFF.

The chain is built from TRBV4-1 and TRBJ2-1; the D is unclear. Germline assignment: CDR1 MGHRA and CDR2 YSYEKL. This CDR3 spans 15 amino acids. Trimming took off 1 base at V and 6 bases at J, with 13 bases between the two ends. In DNA form, the CDR3 reads TGCGCCAGCAGCCAAGTCGGCAGGAAAGTCAATGAGCAGTTCTTC. Encoded protein: CASSQVGRKVNEQFF.

This clone was seen more than once but under ten times. A junction boundary mismatches the germline segment, possibly from a read error. The rearrangement joins TRBV30 to TRBJ2-7; D is ambiguous. The CDR3 contains 11 residues. From germline, CDR1 is GTSNPN and CDR2 SVGIG (reference sequence). CDR3 DNA: TGTGCCTGGAGTTTCGGCCCGTTGCGATTCTTC. It is translated as CAWSFGPLRFF.

The rearrangement joins TRBV5-1 to TRBJ2-2; tentatively, D is TRBD2 (5 bases). V was pared by 0 bases and J by 7 bases, with 13 bases between. CDR1 is SGHRS and CDR2 is YFSETQ in the germline V gene. This CDR3 is 15 amino acids long. The CDR3 reads CASSLALRVHGELFF. The CDR3 DNA sequence: TGCGCCAGCAGCTTGGCCTTGCGGGTGCACGGGGAGCTGTTTTTT.

The rearrangement links TRBV19 to TRBJ1-2; 8 positions agree with TRBD1. This CDR3 is built from 12 residues. Losses at the gene ends were 7 bases for V and 8 bases for J; bases not matched to a gene: 6. From germline, CDR1 is LNHDA and CDR2 SQIVND (reference sequence). CDR3 bases: TGTGCCAGTACCACAGGGGGGCTCGGCTACACCTTC. Translated: CASTTGGLGYTF.

The chain recombines TRBV2 with TRBJ1-3, with D possibly TRBD1 on 6 matching bases. The ends were cut back, 6 bases at V and 8 bases at J, with 8 bases in the middle. Germline V CDR1 and CDR2: SNHLY, FYNNEI. This CDR3 is built from 11 residues. CDR3 DNA: TGTGCCAGCAGCCCAGGGGACACCATATATTTT. This sequence encodes CASSPGDTIYF.